This entry concerns a single TCR beta chain. Its binding antigen is unknown. Base qualities were left out, and no much larger clone turns up one base away. The sample is drawn from a study of blood T cell repertoires in COVID-19 (dated by TCRdb to 2018 to 2021). In terms of the full investigation: Samples from collaborators originated in the United States, Italy and Spain and spanned both the acute and convalescent phases of COVID-19. The prospective study material was composed of cDNA or gDNA derived from T cells, B-cell-depleted T cells, or PBMCs. The dataset comprised deeply sampled blood TCRbeta repertoires from subjects exposed to, actively infected with, or recovered from COVID-19. The repertoires were made available in a free public database intended to serve as a resource for research on the immune response to SARS-CoV-2. The samples were drawn from two sources: the first 160 participants of the ongoing ImmuneRACE study, and 1,254 subjects contributed by 6 global collaborators. Nearly every sample came with metadata listing a de-identified subject ID, COVID-19 status, age in years and sex. Where available, HLA class I and class II types were obtained from metadata supplied by the sample provider rather than from assay-based typing. Here is what the overall study found, with its caveats: The amount of clinical and demographic metadata varied by source and participant and was provided uncurated.

The germline V gene (reference sequence) specifies LNHDA as CDR1 and SQIVND as CDR2. The CDR3 contains 14 residues, cysteine and phenylalanine counted. Kept here is only the CDR3 DNA, which spans 42 bases and is read in frame from base 1. V is cut back by 7 bases and J by 5 bases, with 8 bases in the junction unmatched. The immunoSEQ Assay, a bias-controlled multiplex PCR, was used to amplify TCRbeta CDR3 regions from genomic DNA. Per the source publication's procedure: Within the assay, amplification of reference gene primers was used to estimate how many nucleated cells each sample contained. To quantify the absolute abundance of each unique TCRbeta CDR3 rearrangement, sequence reads were collapsed and filtered. Productive Simpson clonality was computed per sample as the square root of Simpson's diversity index over productive rearrangements. TCRdb obtained this table from immuneACCESS and retained in-frame rearrangements with V and J assigned. These tables miss some clones; where compared with another copy, unresolved V genes account for less than half of the shortfall, and the remainder is unexplained. The DNA gave D and trimming, while V, J and clone size come from that table. This sample is represented by 210,000 or so clones; approximately 80% of them were singletons. The top ten clonotypes cover 7.4% of the sample.

Enrolling through a virtual design, the prospective study's participants ranged in age from roughly 18 to 95 years and lived across some 23 United States geographic areas. In the prospective study, cohorts were assigned on the basis of participant-reported clinical history obtained from a screening survey and a study questionnaire. Each participant in the prospective study had whole blood, serum and a nasopharyngeal or oropharyngeal swab collected by mobile phlebotomists. Over a roughly 2-month period, participants in the prospective study had the option of providing additional blood draws and questionnaires. Prospective study blood samples were shipped either frozen or at room temperature before DNA extraction.

The material sequenced was PBMCs or T cells enriched from blood (not recorded which). The receptor chain draws on TRBV19 and TRBJ2-7; a stretch of 10 junction bases matches TRBD1. The sequence was collected from a middle-aged woman with acute COVID-19. The CDR3: CASTRDRGYDEQYF. The nucleotides are TGTGCCAGTACCCGGGACAGGGGTTACGACGAGCAGTACTTC.